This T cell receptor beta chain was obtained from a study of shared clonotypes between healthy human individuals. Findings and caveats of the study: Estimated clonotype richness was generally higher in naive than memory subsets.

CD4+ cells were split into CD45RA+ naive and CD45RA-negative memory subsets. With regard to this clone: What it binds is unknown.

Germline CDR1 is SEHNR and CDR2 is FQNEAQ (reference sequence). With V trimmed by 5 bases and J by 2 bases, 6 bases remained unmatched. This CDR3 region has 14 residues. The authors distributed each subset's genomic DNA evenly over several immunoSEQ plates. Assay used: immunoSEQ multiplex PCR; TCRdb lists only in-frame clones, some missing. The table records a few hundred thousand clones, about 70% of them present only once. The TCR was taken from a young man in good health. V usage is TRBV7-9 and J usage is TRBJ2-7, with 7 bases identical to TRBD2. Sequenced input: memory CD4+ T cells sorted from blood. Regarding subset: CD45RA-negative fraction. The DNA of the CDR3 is TGTGCCAGCAGCCCTCCTGGGAGGGCCTACGAGCAGTACTTC. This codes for CASSPPGRAYEQYF.